This T cell receptor (beta chain) was retrieved from a study of graft-versus-host responses after intestinal transplantation. Study as a whole: Recipients received multivisceral, liver-intestinal, or isolated intestinal transplants. Uniformly, recipients were administered anti-thymocyte globulin induction with subsequent tacrolimus and steroids for three to four years. Study-wide points: Early post-transplant falls in HvG clones accompanied the peak levels of circulating GvH clones.

This clone came up once. What it recognizes is unknown. Trimming shortened V by 0 bases and J by 6 bases, and 13 bases separated the two germline ends. Germline V lookup: CDR1 SGHRS, CDR2 YFSETQ. The CDR3 sequence is 15 residues long. The table came from immunoSEQ multiplex PCR; TCRdb's copy has only in-frame clones and leaves some out. The repertoire has about 120,000 clones, roughly 93% of them found once; the top ten carry over 0.1%. The V call is TRBV5-1, the J call TRBJ2-1, with a weak D call TRBD2 (5 bases). The specimen comprised unstimulated CD4+ T cells sorted from spleen or lymph node cells, sampled before intestinal transplant. The receptor was derived from a human donor who received an intestinal transplant. CDR3 loop: CASSLVPGGGNEQFF. The CDR3 DNA follows: TGCGCCAGCAGCTTGGTCCCCGGAGGAGGCAATGAGCAGTTCTTC.